This T cell receptor beta chain is drawn from a study of graft-versus-host responses after intestinal transplantation. Across the whole study: Once they had received anti-thymocyte globulin induction, all recipients took tacrolimus and steroids for about three years.

Profiling relied on immunoSEQ multiplex PCR, and the TCRdb table lists in-frame clones only, not all of them. The data show some 19,000 clones, with 35% to 40% seen just once and 1.5% to 2.5% held by the top ten. A sort after the reaction isolated proliferating CFSE-low CD3+CD4+ and CD3+CD8+ responders. Germline V gene sequence: CDR1 SGHNT, CDR2 YYREEE (reference sequence). CDR3 size: 14 residues. This clone was picked up a small number of times. The junction does not match germline at one end; this may be a read error. The receptor was isolated from a human patient who was an organ donor for intestinal transplantation. The sample consisted of alloreactive CD4+ T cells from a mixed lymphocyte reaction culture, taken before transplantation. Subset defined: CFSE-low proliferating T cells sorted from approximately six-day pre-transplant mixed lymphocyte reaction (GvH or HvG direction). V and J are TRBV5-4 and TRBJ2-3; TRBD1 agrees at 7 bases. The CDR3 bases are TGTGCCAGCAGCATGACAGGGATCGGAGATACCCAGTATTTT. Translating it yields CASSMTGIGDTQYF. Variable domain in full (rest from reference TRBV5-4 and TRBJ2-3): ETGVTQSPTHLIKTRGQQVTLRCSSQSGHNTVSWYQQALGQGPQFIFQYYREEENGRGNFPPRFSGLQFPNYSSELNVNALELDDSALYLCASSMTGIGDTQYFGPGTRLTVL.